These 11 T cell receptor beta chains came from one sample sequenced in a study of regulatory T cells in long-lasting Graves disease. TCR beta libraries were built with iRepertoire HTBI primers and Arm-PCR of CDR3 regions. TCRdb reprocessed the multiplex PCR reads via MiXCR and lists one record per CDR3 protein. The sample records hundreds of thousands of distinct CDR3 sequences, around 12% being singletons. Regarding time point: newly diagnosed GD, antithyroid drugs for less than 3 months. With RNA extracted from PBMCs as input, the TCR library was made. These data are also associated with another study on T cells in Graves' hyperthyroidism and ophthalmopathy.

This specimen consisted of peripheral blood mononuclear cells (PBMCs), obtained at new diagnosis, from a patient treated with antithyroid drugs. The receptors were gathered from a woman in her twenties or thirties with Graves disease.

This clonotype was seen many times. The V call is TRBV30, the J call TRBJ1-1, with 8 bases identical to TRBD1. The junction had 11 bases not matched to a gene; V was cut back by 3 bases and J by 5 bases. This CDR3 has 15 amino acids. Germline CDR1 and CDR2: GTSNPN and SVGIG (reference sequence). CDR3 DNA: TGTGCCTGGAGACACACAACAGGGGGAGGTACTGAAGCTTTCTTT. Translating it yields CAWRHTTGGGTEAFF.

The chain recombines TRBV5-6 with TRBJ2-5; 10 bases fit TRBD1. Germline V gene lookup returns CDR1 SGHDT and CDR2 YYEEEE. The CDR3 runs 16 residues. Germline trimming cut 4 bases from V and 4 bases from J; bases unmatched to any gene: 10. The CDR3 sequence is CASSRTKTGGIETQYF. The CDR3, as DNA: TGTGCCAGCAGCAGGACCAAGACAGGGGGCATAGAGACCCAGTACTTC.

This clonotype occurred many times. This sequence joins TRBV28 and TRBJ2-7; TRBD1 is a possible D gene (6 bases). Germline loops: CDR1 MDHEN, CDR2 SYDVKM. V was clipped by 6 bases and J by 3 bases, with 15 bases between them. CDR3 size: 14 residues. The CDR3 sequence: CASRRDRPYYEQYF. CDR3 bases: TGTGCCAGCAGACGCGACAGGCCATACTACGAGCAGTACTTC.

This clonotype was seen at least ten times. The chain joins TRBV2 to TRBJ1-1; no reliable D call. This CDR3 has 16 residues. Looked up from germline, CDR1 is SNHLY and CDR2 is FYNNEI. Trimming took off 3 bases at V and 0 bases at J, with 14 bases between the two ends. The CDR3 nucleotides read TGTGCCAGCAGTGAGTATCGGGGATTCATGAACACTGAAGCTTTCTTT. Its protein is CASSEYRGFMNTEAFF.

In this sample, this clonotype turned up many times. The CDR3: CASSMPGLAGGTSYNEQFF. The CDR3 coding sequence is TGTGCCAGCAGCATGCCGGGACTAGCGGGAGGTACCTCCTACAATGAGCAGTTCTTC. The V and J genes are TRBV7-9 and TRBJ2-1; 15 positions agree with TRBD2. Germline CDR1 reads SEHNR; CDR2 reads FQNEAQ (reference sequence). After removal of 5 bases from V and 0 bases from J, the junction contained 8 bases not matched to a gene. The CDR3 runs 19 residues.

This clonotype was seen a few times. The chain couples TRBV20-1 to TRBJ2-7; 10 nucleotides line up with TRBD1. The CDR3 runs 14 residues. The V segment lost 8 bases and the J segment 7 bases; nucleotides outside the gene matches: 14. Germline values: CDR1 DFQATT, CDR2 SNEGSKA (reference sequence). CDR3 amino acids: CSTHPGQGQWEQYF. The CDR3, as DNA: TGCAGTACTCATCCGGGACAGGGGCAGTGGGAGCAGTACTTC.

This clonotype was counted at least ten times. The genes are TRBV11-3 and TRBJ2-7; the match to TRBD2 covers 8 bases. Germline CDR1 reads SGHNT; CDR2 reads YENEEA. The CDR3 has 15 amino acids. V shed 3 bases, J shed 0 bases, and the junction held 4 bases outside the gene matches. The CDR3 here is CASSLVAGGSYEQYF. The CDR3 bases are TGTGCCAGCAGCTTGGTTGCGGGAGGCTCCTACGAGCAGTACTTC.

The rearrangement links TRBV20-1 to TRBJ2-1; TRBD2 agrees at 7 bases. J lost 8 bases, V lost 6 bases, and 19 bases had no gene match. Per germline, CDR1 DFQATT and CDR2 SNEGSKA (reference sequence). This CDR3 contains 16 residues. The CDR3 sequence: CSAAPNGTSEVDEQFF. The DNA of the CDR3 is TGCAGTGCCGCCCCGAACGGAACTAGCGAAGTCGATGAGCAGTTCTTC.

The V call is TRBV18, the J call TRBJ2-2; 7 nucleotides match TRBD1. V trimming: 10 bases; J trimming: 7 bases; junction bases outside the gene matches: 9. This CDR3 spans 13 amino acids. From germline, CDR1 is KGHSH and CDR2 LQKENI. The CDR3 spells CATEDRYRGELFF. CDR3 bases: TGTGCCACCGAGGACAGGTACCGCGGGGAGCTGTTTTTT.

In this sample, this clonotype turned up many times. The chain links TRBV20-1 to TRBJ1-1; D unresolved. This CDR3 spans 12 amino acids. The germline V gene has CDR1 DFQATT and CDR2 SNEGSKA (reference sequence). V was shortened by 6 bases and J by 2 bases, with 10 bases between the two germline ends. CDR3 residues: CSAKSPNTEAFF. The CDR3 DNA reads TGCAGTGCCAAAAGCCCTAACACTGAAGCTTTCTTT.

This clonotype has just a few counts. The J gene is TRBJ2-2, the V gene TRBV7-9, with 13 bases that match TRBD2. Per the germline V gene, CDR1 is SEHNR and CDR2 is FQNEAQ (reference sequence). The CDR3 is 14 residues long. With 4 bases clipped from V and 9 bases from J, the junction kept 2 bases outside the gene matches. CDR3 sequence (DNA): TGTGCCAGCAGCTGGACTAGCGGGAGAAGGGAGCTGTTTTTT. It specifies CASSWTSGRRELFF.